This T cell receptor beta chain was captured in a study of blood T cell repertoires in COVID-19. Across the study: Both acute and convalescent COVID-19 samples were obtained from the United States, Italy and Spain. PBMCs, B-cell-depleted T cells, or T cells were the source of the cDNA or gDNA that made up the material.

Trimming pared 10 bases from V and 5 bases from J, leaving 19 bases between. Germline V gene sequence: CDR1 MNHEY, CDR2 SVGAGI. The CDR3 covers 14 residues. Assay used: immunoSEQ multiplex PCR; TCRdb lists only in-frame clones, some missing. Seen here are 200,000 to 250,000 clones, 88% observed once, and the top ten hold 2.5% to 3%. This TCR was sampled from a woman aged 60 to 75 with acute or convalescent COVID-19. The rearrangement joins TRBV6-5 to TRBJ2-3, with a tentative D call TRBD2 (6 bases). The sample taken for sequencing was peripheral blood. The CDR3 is CATRGGAQGDTQYF. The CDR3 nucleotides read TGTGCCACCCGAGGCGGGGCCCAAGGAGATACGCAGTATTTT.